This TCR beta chain was obtained from a study of OX40 agonist ivuxolimab in advanced cancers. Across the study: Patients' therapy was ivuxolimab, an antibody that acts as an agonist of OX40 (CD134). With a range of roughly 20 to 80, age averaged roughly 60 years, and roughly 80% were male.

Only in-frame clones appear in the TCRdb table, and some are missing; sequencing was by immunoSEQ multiplex PCR. Of 100,000 or so clones listed, 89% are singletons. This clone was recorded only once. This TCR came from an adult with an advanced solid tumor such as melanoma, head and neck, liver or kidney cancer. Sequenced material: CD4+ or CD8+ T cells sorted from blood, taken in a trial of the OX40 agonist ivuxolimab.

DNA for the CDR3: TGTGCCAGTAGTATCTCGGGACAGTTTATCTCTGGGGCCAACGTCCTGACTTTC. Its protein product is CASSISGQFISGANVLTF. V gene TRBV19 combines with J gene TRBJ2-6, with 7 positions matching TRBD1. The V gene's germline CDR1 is LNHDA and CDR2 SQIVND (reference sequence). Unmatched junction bases numbered 8, after V lost 3 bases and J lost 0 bases. The CDR3 is 18 amino acids.